Following are 2 T cell receptor beta chains from one sample sequenced in a study of beta chain features in type 1 diabetes. What was sequenced were expressed TCRB transcripts, since all of the isolated RNA had been reverse transcribed. Sequencing was performed with immunoSEQ multiplex PCR; in TCRdb, only in-frame clones are kept and a portion is missing. Of some 410,000 clones listed, roughly 14% are singletons. The specimen was naive CD4+ T cells from blood. These receptors were obtained from a man in his thirties or forties in good health.

This clone has a handful of counts. This chain joins TRBV28 and TRBJ2-7; D is uncertain. The CDR3 loop spans 13 amino acids. CDR1 and CDR2 (germline): MDHEN, SYDVKM. Trimming removed 7 bases at V and 0 bases at J, with 10 bases between. This CDR3 reads CASTSRSSYEQYV. Here the CDR3 DNA reads TGTGCCAGCACCTCTAGAAGCTCCTACGAGCAGTACGTC.

This clone was seen more than once but under ten times. The chain carries TRBV29-1 and TRBJ2-5, with 7 bases matching TRBD2. Germline V CDR1 and CDR2: SQVTM, ANQGSEA. V gave up 3 bases and J gave up 4 bases; unmatched junction bases: 11. This CDR3 has 15 residues. Written as DNA, the CDR3 is TGCAGCGTTGAGGGGTTAAGGGAGGGCCCAGAGACCCAGTACTTC. As protein: CSVEGLREGPETQYF.